The source of this T cell receptor beta chain is a study of control samples from healthy donors and cancer patients. The V end lost 8 bases, the J end lost 3 bases, and 13 bases lay between the germline ends. CDR1 is MGHRA and CDR2 is YSYEKL in the germline V gene. The CDR3 extends over 14 amino acids. The data were produced by immunoSEQ multiplex PCR, yet TCRdb's version contains in-frame clones alone and is incomplete. Among 70,000 to 90,000 clones, roughly 94% were seen once, and the ten largest hold 4.5% to 6%. The material sequenced was blood. The sequence derives from a woman younger than 30 in good health. The chain has TRBV4-1 and TRBJ1-4; no definite D call. The CDR3 sequence is CASSRGRSNEKLFF. The CDR3, as DNA: TGCGCCAGCTCCCGTGGGAGGTCTAATGAAAAACTGTTTTTT.